Shown below are 18 T cell receptor beta chains from a single sample sequenced in a study of blood T cell repertoires in COVID-19. The protocol was immunoSEQ multiplex PCR, while the TCRdb copy is restricted to in-frame clones and leaves out a portion. The data hold approximately 210,000 clones, with roughly 86% observed a single time. Sequencing used peripheral blood. Every receptor here comes from a woman in her sixties or seventies with active or convalescent COVID-19.

The chain is built from TRBV6-5 and TRBJ2-1; 13 bases align to TRBD2. Germline V gene sequence: CDR1 MNHEY, CDR2 SVGAGI. The CDR3 totals 15 residues. V gave up 6 bases and J gave up 6 bases; unmatched junction bases: 5. The CDR3 reads CASRGTSGISNEQFF. For the CDR3, the DNA is TGTGCCAGCAGGGGGACTAGCGGGATCAGCAATGAGCAGTTCTTC.

The J gene is TRBJ2-1, the V gene TRBV3-1 (or the pseudogene TRBV3-2), with D maybe TRBD1 (6 bases). Germline CDR1 LGHDT, CDR2 YNNKEL (reference sequence). This CDR3 is 17 amino acids long. Trimming removed 0 bases from V and 0 bases from J, with 12 bases in between. Here the CDR3 DNA reads TGTGCCAGCAGCCAAGAGGGCAGGGGTCTCTCCTACAATGAGCAGTTCTTC. Protein sequence: CASSQEGRGLSYNEQFF.

Concerning this clone: Other DNA sequences in this sample translate to the same CDR3. V is TRBV6-5 and J is TRBJ1-2, with 9 bases aligning to TRBD1. There are 13 residues in the CDR3. The trim removed 5 bases at V and 5 bases at J, leaving 3 bases unmatched. Germline-derived CDR1 and CDR2 are MNHEY and SVGAGI. Here the CDR3 reads CASSPGTGYGYTF. CDR3 in DNA: TGTGCCAGCAGTCCCGGGACAGGGTATGGCTACACCTTC.

This clone was seen only once. The chain uses TRBV27 and TRBJ1-1, with 7 positions matching TRBD1. Looked up from germline, CDR1 is MNHEY and CDR2 is SMNVEV (reference sequence). The ends lost 5 bases at V and 6 bases at J; junction bases unmatched: 12. The CDR3 loop spans 15 amino acids. The CDR3 is CASSLRQGRVSEAFF. The CDR3 DNA is TGTGCCAGCAGTCTCCGACAGGGTAGGGTCTCTGAAGCTTTCTTT.

The chain has TRBV2 and TRBJ2-2; 11 bases line up with TRBD1. Germline assignment: CDR1 SNHLY and CDR2 FYNNEI. The junction had 5 bases not matched to a gene; V was cut back by 11 bases and J by 0 bases. The CDR3 extends over 15 amino acids. The CDR3: CACRGQGANTGELFF. The DNA of the CDR3 is TGTGCCTGTCGGGGACAGGGGGCGAACACCGGGGAGCTGTTTTTT. Drawing the rest from reference TRBV2 and TRBJ2-2, the complete variable domain is EPEVTQTPSHQVTQMGQEVILRCVPISNHLYFYWYRQILGQKVEFLVSFYNNEISEKSEIFDDQFSVERPDGSNFTLKIRSTKLEDSAMYFCACRGQGANTGELFFGEGSRLTVL.

CDR3 loop: CASIIAGASDTQYF. Here the CDR3 DNA reads TGTGCCAGCATTATAGCGGGAGCATCAGATACGCAGTATTTT. The genes are TRBV7-9 and TRBJ2-3; 9 bases agree with TRBD2. J was trimmed by 4 bases and V by 7 bases; bases with no gene match: 6. The V gene's germline CDR1 is SEHNR and CDR2 FQNEAQ (reference sequence). The CDR3 spans 14 residues.

The CDR3 loop reads CAWTTPGAYSPLHF. Here the CDR3 DNA reads TGTGCCTGGACTACGCCAGGGGCTTATTCACCCCTCCACTTT. This rearrangement joins TRBV30 to TRBJ1-6, with D tentatively TRBD1 (6 bases). Germline loops: CDR1 GTSNPN, CDR2 SVGIG (reference sequence). V shed 4 bases and J shed 8 bases, with 15 bases lying between them. This CDR3 comprises 14 residues. Full variable domain (outside the CDR3, taken from reference TRBV30 and TRBJ1-6): SQTIHQWPATLVQPVGSPLSLECTVEGTSNPNLYWYRQAAGRGLQLLFYSVGIGQISSEVPQNLSASRPQDRQFILSSKKLLLSDSGFYLCAWTTPGAYSPLHFGNGTRLTVT.

The rearrangement joins TRBV4-1 to TRBJ2-1; 11 bases are shared with TRBD1. Germline-derived CDR1 and CDR2 are MGHRA and YSYEKL. The length of the CDR3 is 16 residues. Unmatched junction bases numbered 5, after V lost 0 bases and J lost 7 bases. The CDR3 nucleotides read TGCGCCAGCAGCCAAGATAGGACAGGGGGCAAAAATGAGCAGTTCTTC. Its translation is CASSQDRTGGKNEQFF.

The gene calls are TRBV28 and TRBJ1-2; 10 bases map to TRBD1. Unmatched junction bases numbered 12, after V lost 4 bases and J lost 4 bases. This CDR3 has 17 amino acids. The germline gives CDR1 MDHEN, CDR2 SYDVKM. The CDR3 DNA reads TGTGCCAGCAGTTCGGACAGGGGGGTAGGATGGAGCTATGGCTACACCTTC. Protein product: CASSSDRGVGWSYGYTF.

The gene calls are TRBV28 and TRBJ2-1; TRBD2 aligns across 10 bases. The CDR3 totals 13 residues. Germline-derived CDR1 and CDR2 are MDHEN and SYDVKM. J gave up 6 bases and V 7 bases, and 3 bases lay outside the gene matches. This chain's CDR3 is CASKAGGFNEQFF. DNA for the CDR3: TGTGCCAGCAAAGCGGGAGGGTTCAATGAGCAGTTCTTC.

This chain joins TRBV3-1 (or the pseudogene TRBV3-2) and TRBJ1-1, with 7 bases fitting TRBD1. The germline V gene encodes CDR1 LGHDT and CDR2 YNNKEL (reference sequence). V dropped 10 bases and J dropped 11; count of bases not matched to a gene: 10. The CDR3 extends over 11 amino acids. The CDR3 region is CATSRQGVAFF. Here the CDR3 DNA reads TGTGCCACCTCTCGACAGGGTGTTGCTTTCTTT.

The CDR3 coding sequence is TGCGCCAGCAGCTTGGAGGGCAGGGGGATAGATACGCAGTATTTT. As protein: CASSLEGRGIDTQYF. The V gene is TRBV5-1, the J gene TRBJ2-3; 7 bases agree with TRBD1. This CDR3 comprises 15 residues. Germline loops: CDR1 SGHRS, CDR2 YFSETQ. The ends lost 0 bases at V and 5 bases at J; junction bases unmatched: 6.

The chain recombines TRBV11-3 with TRBJ2-1; 8 positions match TRBD2. The CDR3 contains 15 residues. With V trimmed by 3 bases and J by 8 bases, 9 bases remained unmatched. CDR1 SGHNT and CDR2 YENEEA come from the germline V gene. As DNA, the CDR3 is TGTGCCAGCAGCTTCGGAAAGCGGGAGACGGATGAGCAGTTCTTC. This gives the protein CASSFGKRETDEQFF.

J is TRBJ1-5 and V is TRBV6-1; D uncertain. The CDR3 totals 17 residues. V was pared by 1 base and J by 2 bases, with 15 bases between. Germline V CDR1 and CDR2: MNHNS, SASEGT. CDR3 residues: CASSEEAPRIRNQPQHF. The CDR3 DNA is TGTGCCAGCAGTGAAGAAGCCCCGAGGATACGCAATCAGCCCCAGCATTTT.

The sample holds a few counts of this clone. V usage is TRBV6-5 and J usage is TRBJ2-7; 12 bases line up with TRBD2. This CDR3 is built from 15 residues. V was pared by 5 bases and J by 3 bases, with 5 bases of the junction left unmatched. Germline CDR1 MNHEY, CDR2 SVGAGI. CDR3 coding DNA: TGTGCCAGCAGTACCAGGACTAGCGGGGACTACGAGCAGTACTTC. It encodes CASSTRTSGDYEQYF.

V is TRBV5-6 and J is TRBJ1-6; 7 positions agree with TRBD1. The V segment lost 2 bases and the J segment 7 bases; nucleotides outside the gene matches: 3. The CDR3 is made up of 14 amino acids. Germline V gene sequence: CDR1 SGHDT, CDR2 YYEEEE. The CDR3 reads CASSFRDRNSPLHF. CDR3 in DNA: TGTGCCAGCAGCTTCCGGGACAGAAATTCACCCCTCCACTTT.

The chain links TRBV27 to TRBJ2-1, with 7 bases that match TRBD2. J gave up 0 bases and V 8 bases, and 4 bases lay outside the gene matches. The germline V gene has CDR1 MNHEY and CDR2 SMNVEV (reference sequence). The CDR3 covers 14 residues. CDR3 nucleotide sequence: TGTGCCAGCCGTAGCGGGCTCTCCTACAATGAGCAGTTCTTC. Translating it yields CASRSGLSYNEQFF.

The chain links TRBV6-5 to TRBJ1-3; D uncertain. The CDR3 runs to 14 residues. Germline CDR1 is MNHEY and CDR2 is SVGAGI. Trimming removed 7 bases from V and 1 base from J, with 11 bases in between. The CDR3 sequence: CASNRQESGNTIYF. CDR3 DNA: TGTGCCAGCAATCGGCAGGAATCTGGAAACACCATATATTTT.